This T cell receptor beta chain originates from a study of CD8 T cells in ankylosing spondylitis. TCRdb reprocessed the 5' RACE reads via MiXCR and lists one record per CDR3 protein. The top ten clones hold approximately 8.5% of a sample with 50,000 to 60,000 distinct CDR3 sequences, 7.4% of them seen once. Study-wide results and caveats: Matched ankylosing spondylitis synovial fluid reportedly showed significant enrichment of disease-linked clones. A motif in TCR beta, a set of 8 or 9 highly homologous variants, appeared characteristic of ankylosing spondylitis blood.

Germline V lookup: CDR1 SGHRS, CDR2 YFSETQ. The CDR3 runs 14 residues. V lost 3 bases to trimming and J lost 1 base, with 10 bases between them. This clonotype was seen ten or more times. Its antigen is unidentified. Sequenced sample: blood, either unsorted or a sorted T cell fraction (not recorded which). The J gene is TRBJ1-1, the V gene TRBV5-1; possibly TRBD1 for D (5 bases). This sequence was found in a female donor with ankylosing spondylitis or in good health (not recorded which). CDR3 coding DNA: TGCGCCAGCAGCTCGGGGCCTCCGAACACTGAAGCTTTCTTT. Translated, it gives CASSSGPPNTEAFF.